What follows are 11 T cell receptor beta chains derived from one specimen sequenced in a study of response to subunit inactivated influenza vaccine. TCRdb used MiXCR to reprocess the RT-PCR reads, holding one entry per CDR3 protein. The sample shows about half a million distinct CDR3 sequences, about 25% of them seen only once. Here the sequenced sample was CD4+ T cells sorted from PBMCs, taken around 5 days after vaccination. The receptors were sampled from a man aged 45-65 years who received an inactivated influenza vaccine.

This clonotype was counted once. This rearrangement joins TRBV12-3 or TRBV12-4 to TRBJ2-1; 8 nucleotides match TRBD2. The CDR3 sequence is 17 residues long. V shed 2 bases and J 2 bases; nucleotides not matched to a gene: 8. Here the CDR3 reads CASSLRLTSVPYNEQFF. CDR3 DNA sequence: TGTGCCAGCAGTTTAAGGTTGACTAGCGTCCCCTACAATGAGCAGTTCTTC.

The rearrangement joins TRBV5-1 to TRBJ2-7; 8 nucleotides line up with TRBD2. From germline, CDR1 is SGHRS and CDR2 YFSETQ. V dropped 7 bases and J dropped 4; count of bases not matched to a gene: 4. This CDR3 is 12 amino acids long. In nucleotides, the CDR3 is TGCGCCAGCGGGGCGGGAGGTTACGAGCAGTACTTC. It codes for CASGAGGYEQYF.

The rearrangement uses TRBV29-1 and TRBJ2-7; TRBD1 matches at 9 bases. Germline loops: CDR1 SQVTM, CDR2 ANQGSEA. The CDR3 runs to 14 residues. V lost 4 bases, J lost 3 bases, and 7 bases stayed unmatched. The CDR3 sequence: CSVVIQGAYYEQYF. The DNA for the CDR3 is TGCAGCGTTGTGATACAGGGGGCTTACTACGAGCAGTACTTC.

V gene TRBV20-1 combines with J gene TRBJ2-5; tentatively, D is TRBD1 (5 bases). CDR1 and CDR2 from the germline V gene are DFQATT and SNEGSKA (reference sequence). CDR3 size: 15 residues. Trimming removed 3 bases at V and 2 bases at J, with 16 bases between. The CDR3 sequence is CSARDQTAYQETQYF. The DNA of the CDR3 is TGCAGTGCTAGGGACCAGACAGCATATCAAGAGACCCAGTACTTC.

Comment on this clonotype: One junction end does not reproduce the germline sequence, and a read error may be involved. This sequence joins TRBV7-7 and TRBJ2-3; D call uncertain. The CDR3 sequence is 14 residues long. CDR1 and CDR2 from the germline V gene are SSHAT and FNYEAQ (reference sequence). CDR3 in amino acids: CASSPMMSTDTQYF. The CDR3 nucleotides are TGTGCTAGCAGCCCAATGATGAGCACAGATACGCAGTATTTT. Together with reference TRBV7-7 and TRBJ2-3, the CDR3 gives the full variable domain: GAGVSQSPRYKVTKRGQDVTLRCDPISSHATLYWYQQALGQGPEFLTYFNYEAQPDKSGLPSDRFSAERPEGSISTLTIQRTEQRDSAMYRCASSPMMSTDTQYFGPGTRLTVL.

The V and J genes are TRBV7-9 and TRBJ2-2, with no clear D. The CDR3 spans 13 residues. Trimming took off 5 bases at V and 6 bases at J, with 10 bases between the two ends. Germline V gives CDR1 SEHNR, CDR2 FQNEAQ (reference sequence). The CDR3 DNA is TGTGCCAGCAGCCTGAAGGTCTCCGGGGAGCTGTTTTTT. Translating gives CASSLKVSGELFF.

The V call is TRBV30, the J call TRBJ2-7; 7 bases agree with TRBD1. The CDR3 has 14 residues. Trimming at V came to 3 bases and at J to 1 base, leaving 6 bases not matched to a gene. From germline, CDR1 is GTSNPN and CDR2 SVGIG (reference sequence). CDR3 DNA sequence: TGTGCCTGGAGCGGGACAGTCCTATCCTACGAGCAGTACTTC. This codes for CAWSGTVLSYEQYF.

The chain links TRBV10-2 to TRBJ2-3; weak D call: TRBD1 (6 bases). Germline lookup yields CDR1 WSHSY and CDR2 SAAADI. This CDR3 is 13 amino acids long. V dropped 7 bases and J dropped 2 bases, with 10 bases sitting between them. In DNA form, the CDR3 reads TGCGCCAGCACCCAGGGGTACACAGATACGCAGTATTTT. Translating gives CASTQGYTDTQYF.

This clonotype was recorded a few times. The gene calls are TRBV7-8 and TRBJ1-3, with D uncertain. Trimming took off 1 base at V and 4 bases at J, with 8 bases between the two ends. This CDR3 has 14 amino acids. Germline CDR1 reads SGHVS; CDR2 reads FQNEAQ. The CDR3 region is CASSLDLGGNTIYF. In nucleotides, the CDR3 is TGTGCCAGCAGCTTAGATTTGGGGGGAAACACCATATATTTT. The full variable domain, in which reference TRBV7-8 and TRBJ1-3 provide the parts outside the CDR3, is GAGVSQSPRYKVAKRGQDVALRCDPISGHVSLFWYQQALGQGPEFLTYFQNEAQLDKSGLPSDRFFAERPEGSVSTLKIQRTQQEDSAVYLCASSLDLGGNTIYFGEGSWLTVV.

The chain employs TRBV4-2 and TRBJ2-1; D is possibly TRBD2 (6 bases). The CDR3 covers 16 residues. Germline V CDR1 and CDR2: LGHNA, YNFKEQ. Trimming pared 0 bases from V and 2 bases from J, leaving 11 bases between. DNA of the CDR3: TGTGCCAGCAGCCAAGACCTAGCGATCGCCTACAATGAGCAGTTCTTC. It yields the protein CASSQDLAIAYNEQFF.

This clonotype has a handful of counts. V is TRBV28 and J is TRBJ2-1; 7 nucleotides align to TRBD2. CDR3 length: 17 amino acids. Germline CDR1 and CDR2: MDHEN and SYDVKM. V dropped 1 base and J dropped 9; count of bases not matched to a gene: 15. CDR3 bases: TGTGCCAGCAGTTTATACCGGACTAGTCTTAAATCAGTTGAGCAGTTCTTC. Protein product: CASSLYRTSLKSVEQFF.